This note documents a single T cell receptor (beta chain) sequence. This sample was included in a study of T cell responses to AZD1222 COVID-19 vaccine. This table comes from immunoSEQ multiplex PCR, and its TCRdb copy is limited to in-frame clones, with some not included. The table shows approximately 120,000 clones, with roughly 90% occurring only once. Germline assignment: CDR1 MNHEY and CDR2 SVGAGI. The CDR3 length is 14 residues. With 5 bases removed from V and 7 bases from J, the gap between germline ends came to 17 bases. This sequence joins TRBV6-5 and TRBJ1-1; D ambiguous. The clonotype originates from an adult in good health. This sample comprised peripheral blood, obtained on day 0 of AZD1222 vaccination. The CDR3 protein is CASSPTTGWSEAFF. In DNA, the CDR3 is TGTGCCAGCAGTCCAACCACGGGGTGGAGTGAAGCTTTCTTT.